The 25 T cell receptor beta chains below were found in one sample sequenced in a study of identical twins. TCRdb independently ran MiXCR on the 5' RACE reads; one entry per CDR3 protein. The sample includes 650 to 850 distinct CDR3 sequences, roughly 61% of them seen just once. The sequenced sample was CD4+ T cells sorted from blood. These receptors came from a woman aged 18-29 years in good health. This table probably holds off-target reads from a library built for another chain.

CDR3 sequence reads: CSASQGEVYGYTF. CDR3 DNA: TGCAGCGCTTCACAGGGGGAAGTCTATGGCTACACCTTC. The chain couples TRBV29-1 to TRBJ1-2, with TRBD1 matching 8 bases. This CDR3 has 13 amino acids. The germline V gene has CDR1 SQVTM and CDR2 ANQGSEA. V gave up 7 bases and J gave up 4 bases; unmatched junction bases: 8.

As to this clonotype: One junction end disagrees with the germline gene, perhaps due to a read error. The V and J genes are TRBV3-1 and TRBJ1-1; D uncertain. This CDR3 region has 15 residues. Germline assignment: CDR1 LGHDT and CDR2 YNNKEL (reference sequence). The chain's CDR3 is CQFLGTTSGTYKYIF. The CDR3 nucleotides read TGTCAGTTCTTAGGCACTACCTCAGGAACCTACAAATACATCTTT.

This chain joins TRBV2 and TRBJ2-1; D ambiguous. V was clipped by 8 bases and J by 3 bases, with 5 bases between them. The germline V gene has CDR1 SNHLY and CDR2 FYNNEI. The CDR3 runs to 11 residues. CDR3 loop: CASSDYNEQFF. CDR3 bases: TGTGCCAGCTCCGACTACAATGAGCAGTTCTTC.

V gene TRBV5-1 combines with J gene TRBJ2-7, with D perhaps matching TRBD2 (6 bases). Trimming cost V 4 bases and J 6 bases, with 11 bases left between them. There are 12 residues in the CDR3. Germline V gives CDR1 SGHRS, CDR2 YFSETQ. The CDR3 nucleotides are TGCGCCAGCAGCCCCGTCGGGGGCGAGCAGTACTTC. Translation gives CASSPVGGEQYF.

The DNA of the CDR3 is TGTGCCAGCAGCCCGGCCGGGGGAAGAACAGATACGCAGTATTTT. Translated: CASSPAGGRTDTQYF. The chain couples TRBV7-6 to TRBJ2-3, with D maybe TRBD2 (6 bases). The CDR3 covers 15 residues. Germline assignment: CDR1 SGHVS and CDR2 FNYEAQ. Trimming pared 5 bases from V and 3 bases from J, leaving 15 bases between.

This chain links TRBV6-2 or TRBV6-3 with TRBJ2-1, with D perhaps TRBD1 (5 bases). The V end lost 0 bases, the J end lost 9 bases, and 9 bases lay between the germline ends. Germline values: CDR1 MNHEY, CDR2 SVGEGT. This CDR3 has 13 residues. The CDR3 reads CASSYSLRGEQFF. In nucleotides, the CDR3 is TGTGCCAGCAGTTACTCTCTAAGGGGTGAGCAGTTCTTC.

The chain recombines TRBV15 with TRBJ2-7; 7 bases are shared with TRBD2. This CDR3 has 16 residues. Germline V lookup: CDR1 LNHNV, CDR2 YYDKDF (reference sequence). With V trimmed by 0 bases and J by 3 bases, 8 bases remained unmatched. The CDR3 region is CATSRDGGSRYYEQYF. In nucleotides, the CDR3 is TGTGCCACCAGCAGAGATGGCGGGAGCCGCTACTACGAGCAGTACTTC.

The chain couples TRBV11-2 to TRBJ2-7; either TRBD1 or TRBD2 may supply D (6 bases each). Germline V gene lookup returns CDR1 SGHAT and CDR2 FQNNGV. Trimming left V 4 bases short and J 1 base short, with 14 bases between. The length of the CDR3 is 15 residues. CDR3 sequence (DNA): TGTGCCAGCAGCTCCGGGGGCCAGGGATCCTACGAGCAGTACTTC. Its translation is CASSSGGQGSYEQYF. Looking up the rest from reference TRBV11-2 and TRBJ2-7 gives the full variable domain: EAGVAQSPRYKIIEKRQSVAFWCNPISGHATLYWYQQILGQGPKLLIQFQNNGVVDDSQLPKDRFSAERLKGVDSTLKIQPAKLEDSAVYLCASSSGGQGSYEQYFGPGTRLTVT.

This clonotype was counted only a few times. The J gene is TRBJ2-3, the V gene TRBV12-3 or TRBV12-4, with TRBD2 matching over 7 bases. This CDR3 is 16 amino acids long. Trimming at V came to 3 bases and at J to 1 base, leaving 7 bases not matched to a gene. CDR3: CASSFWNGGGTDTQYF. The CDR3 region has the DNA TGTGCCAGCAGTTTCTGGAATGGGGGGGGCACAGATACGCAGTATTTT.

The chain couples TRBV29-1 to TRBJ2-7, with TRBD1 matching 8 bases. From germline, CDR1 is SQVTM and CDR2 ANQGSEA. There are 13 residues in the CDR3. V was clipped by 6 bases and J by 6 bases; unmatched bases: 10. The CDR3 protein is CSVQPTGVGEQYF. The CDR3 nucleotides are TGCAGCGTGCAGCCGACAGGGGTGGGCGAGCAGTACTTC.

The chain uses TRBV29-1 and TRBJ2-1; D is unresolved. Trimming pared 0 bases from V and 4 bases from J, leaving 16 bases between. This CDR3 contains 16 residues. Germline V gene sequence: CDR1 SQVTM, CDR2 ANQGSEA. DNA of the CDR3: TGCAGCGTTGAAGATCTAAGGCGCGGTAATTACAATGAGCAGTTCTTC. Translation gives CSVEDLRRGNYNEQFF.

The V call is TRBV10-3, the J call TRBJ2-1; 8 bases are a match to TRBD1. The germline CDR1 and CDR2 sequences are ENHRY and SYGVKD. V was pared by 6 bases and J by 7 bases, with 8 bases of the junction left unmatched. This CDR3 is 14 amino acids long. This CDR3 is CAIREGQGANEQFF. CDR3 coding DNA: TGTGCCATCAGGGAGGGGCAGGGGGCAAATGAGCAGTTCTTC.

The gene calls are TRBV2 and TRBJ2-2, with a possible D match to TRBD2 (6 bases). The V gene's germline CDR1 is SNHLY and CDR2 FYNNEI. The CDR3 length is 14 residues. V lost 6 bases and J lost 1, with 9 bases in between. Here the CDR3 DNA reads TGTGCCAGCAGGGCGGGGTGGAACACCGGGGAGCTGTTTTTT. Amino acid sequence: CASRAGWNTGELFF. Variable domain in full (rest from reference TRBV2 and TRBJ2-2): EPEVTQTPSHQVTQMGQEVILRCVPISNHLYFYWYRQILGQKVEFLVSFYNNEISEKSEIFDDQFSVERPDGSNFTLKIRSTKLEDSAMYFCASRAGWNTGELFFGEGSRLTVL.

The J gene is TRBJ2-7, the V gene TRBV7-2; D is unclear. The length of the CDR3 is 11 residues. Germline V gene sequence: CDR1 SGHTA, CDR2 FQGNSA. Trimming stripped 2 bases from V and 4 bases from J, with 3 bases between. CDR3: CASSLQYEQYF. In DNA, the CDR3 is TGTGCCAGCAGCTTACAGTACGAGCAGTACTTC.

In this sample, this clonotype turned up once. The V and J genes are TRBV5-5 and TRBJ2-2; the match to TRBD1 covers 7 bases. Germline V gene data show CDR1 as SGHKS and CDR2 as YYEKEE (reference sequence). CDR3 length equals 14 residues. V lost 8 bases, J lost 4 bases, and 8 bases stayed unmatched. CDR3 sequence: CASTDRVVTGELFF. The CDR3 coding sequence is TGTGCCAGTACAGACAGGGTCGTCACCGGGGAGCTGTTTTTT.

The chain combines TRBV27 with TRBJ2-1; TRBD2 might be the D (6 bases). CDR3 length: 14 amino acids. Germline V gene lookup returns CDR1 MNHEY and CDR2 SMNVEV (reference sequence). V was cut by 5 bases and J by 2 bases, with 10 bases left in between. CDR3 loop: CASSPGGPYNEQFF. DNA of the CDR3: TGTGCCAGCAGTCCCGGGGGACCCTACAATGAGCAGTTCTTC.

This chain joins TRBV29-1 and TRBJ1-2; D is uncertain. Between the trimmed V and J ends, which lost 4 bases and 0 bases, there was a span of 9 bases. The CDR3 length is 13 residues. CDR1 SQVTM and CDR2 ANQGSEA come from the germline V gene. CDR3 in amino acids: CSVVTGANYGYTF. CDR3 coding DNA: TGCAGCGTTGTAACGGGAGCTAACTATGGCTACACCTTC.

The CDR3 region is CASSPGDSGVRPQHF. DNA of the CDR3: TGTGCCAGCAGCCCCGGGGACAGTGGGGTGAGGCCCCAGCATTTT. The chain has TRBV7-9 and TRBJ1-5; 7 nucleotides match TRBD1. Trimming took 5 bases from V and 9 from J; bases not matched to a gene: 13. CDR1 SEHNR and CDR2 FQNEAQ come from the germline V gene (reference sequence). The CDR3 consists of 15 residues.

This clonotype was seen a single time. This chain connects TRBV15 to TRBJ2-3; 7 bases are shared with TRBD1. V was clipped by 3 bases and J by 6 bases; unmatched bases: 0. In germline, CDR1 is LNHNV, CDR2 YYDKDF (reference sequence). There are 12 residues in the CDR3. The chain's CDR3 is CATSRTGDTQYF. CDR3 sequence (DNA): TGTGCCACCAGCAGGACAGGGGATACGCAGTATTTT. Full variable domain (outside the CDR3, taken from reference TRBV15 and TRBJ2-3): DAMVIQNPRYQVTQFGKPVTLSCSQTLNHNVMYWYQQKSSQAPKLLFHYYDKDFNNEADTPDNFQSRRPNTSFCFLDIRSPGLGDTAMYLCATSRTGDTQYFGPGTRLTVL.

This sequence joins TRBV7-2 and TRBJ2-5; 8 bases are shared with TRBD2. The CDR3 covers 16 residues. Germline trimming cut 4 bases from V and 5 bases from J; bases unmatched to any gene: 12. The germline V gene encodes CDR1 SGHTA and CDR2 FQGNSA. For the CDR3, the DNA is TGTGCCAGCAGCTCCGGGACTAGACCTACGGTTGAGACCCAGTACTTC. Residues: CASSSGTRPTVETQYF.

This clonotype was seen a few times. This chain joins TRBV7-2 and TRBJ2-4; tentatively, D is TRBD1 (5 bases). V was clipped by 5 bases and J by 8 bases, with 16 bases between them. The germline CDR1 and CDR2 sequences are SGHTA and FQGNSA. This CDR3 is 14 amino acids long. In nucleotides, the CDR3 is TGTGCCAGCAGCCTCAGGGATCATCGCGACATTCAGTACTTC. Protein: CASSLRDHRDIQYF.

The V and J genes are TRBV5-1 and TRBJ2-3; 7 positions match TRBD1. Germline V gene sequence: CDR1 SGHRS, CDR2 YFSETQ. The CDR3 totals 15 residues. V shed 4 bases and J 0 bases; nucleotides not matched to a gene: 5. For the CDR3, the DNA is TGCGCCAGCAGCGTTGGGACAGTTAGCACAGATACGCAGTATTTT. Encoded protein: CASSVGTVSTDTQYF.

This clonotype was observed a few times. This chain connects TRBV11-1 to TRBJ2-2; D perhaps matches TRBD2 (6 bases). Trimming cost V 3 bases and J 0 bases, with 8 bases left between them. Germline V lookup: CDR1 SGHAT, CDR2 FQDESV (reference sequence). This CDR3 spans 15 amino acids. The DNA of the CDR3 is TGTGCCAGCAGCTTTGCGGGACCGAACACCGGGGAGCTGTTTTTT. It codes for CASSFAGPNTGELFF.

This clonotype came up a few times. The chain joins TRBV7-2 to TRBJ2-1, with TRBD1 matching 9 bases. The CDR3 loop spans 11 amino acids. Germline V gene sequence: CDR1 SGHTA, CDR2 FQGNSA. Germline trimming cut 5 bases from V and 12 bases from J; bases unmatched to any gene: 2. For the CDR3, the DNA is TGTGCCAGCAGCCTGGGACAGGGGCAGTTCTTC. Translated, it gives CASSLGQGQFF.

The rearrangement uses TRBV12-3 or TRBV12-4 and TRBJ1-4; a possible D gene is TRBD1 (5 bases). This CDR3 is built from 14 residues. V lost 6 bases and J 7 bases, leaving 15 bases between the germline ends. The CDR3 loop is CASSFWGEGEKLFF. CDR3 nucleotides: TGTGCCAGCAGCTTCTGGGGGGAGGGTGAAAAACTGTTTTTT.